This T cell receptor (beta chain) was identified during a study of T cells in women clearing cervical HPV infection. At the level of the study: HLA type stays a possible confounder, typing being limited.

TCRdb's table, derived via immunoSEQ multiplex PCR, lists solely in-frame clones and lacks some. The table lists tens of thousands of clones. The study, taken as a whole, reports: Repertoire richness, not evenness, was significantly elevated in CIN3+ cases versus controls. Each sample's T-cell count was unknown, possibly confounding richness.

Trimming pared 4 bases from V and 2 bases from J, leaving 10 bases between. Germline CDR1 is ENHRY and CDR2 is SYGVKD. This CDR3 comprises 14 residues. Notes on this clone: Its antigen remains unidentified. Read sequence stops 3 residues before the CDR3 end, and the germline J gene provides the missing end.

The chain carries TRBV10-3 and TRBJ2-3; maybe TRBD1 (5 bases). The source is a woman between 18 and 70 years old with a cervical HPV16 infection that either progressed to CIN3+ or cleared (not recorded which). Sample: blood buffy coat. The CDR3 loop reads CAISAGQDTDTQYF. CDR3 DNA, as far as it was read: TGTGCCATCAGTGCAGGGCAGGACACAGATACG.